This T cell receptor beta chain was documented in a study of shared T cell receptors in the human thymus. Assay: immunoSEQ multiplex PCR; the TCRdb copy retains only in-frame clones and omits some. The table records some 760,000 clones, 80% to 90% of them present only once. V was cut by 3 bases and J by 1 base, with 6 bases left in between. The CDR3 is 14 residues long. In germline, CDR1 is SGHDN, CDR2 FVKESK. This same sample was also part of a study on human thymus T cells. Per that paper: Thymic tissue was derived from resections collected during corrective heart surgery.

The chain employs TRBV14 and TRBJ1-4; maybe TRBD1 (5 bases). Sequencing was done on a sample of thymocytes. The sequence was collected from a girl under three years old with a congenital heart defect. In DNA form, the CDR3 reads TGTGCCAGCAGCCAGGGGGGAACTAATGAAAAACTGTTTTTT. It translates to CASSQGGTNEKLFF.